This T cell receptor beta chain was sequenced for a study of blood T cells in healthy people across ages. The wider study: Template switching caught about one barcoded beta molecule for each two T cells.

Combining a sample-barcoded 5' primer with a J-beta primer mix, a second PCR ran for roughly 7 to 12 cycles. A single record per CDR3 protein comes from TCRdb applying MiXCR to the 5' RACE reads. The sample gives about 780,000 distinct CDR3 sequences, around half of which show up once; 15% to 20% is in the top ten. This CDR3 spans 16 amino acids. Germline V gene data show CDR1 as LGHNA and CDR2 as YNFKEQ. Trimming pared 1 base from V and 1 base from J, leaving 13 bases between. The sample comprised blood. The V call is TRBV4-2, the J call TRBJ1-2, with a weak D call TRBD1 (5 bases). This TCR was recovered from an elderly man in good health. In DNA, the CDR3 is TGTGCCAGCAGCCAAGGGGGCAGAACCCTTAACTATGGCTACACCTTC. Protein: CASSQGGRTLNYGYTF.